This record covers a single T cell receptor beta chain. The source of the sample is a study of monozygotic twins with inflammatory bowel disease. This CDR3 has 17 residues. Per the germline V gene, CDR1 is PRHDT and CDR2 is FYEKMQ (reference sequence). The UMIs carried a 6-nucleotide sample barcode, and they were added by template switching. With the 5' RACE reads reprocessed, TCRdb shows one record per CDR3 protein and no DNA. The sample table sets out more than 85,000 distinct CDR3 sequences. Specimen: blood. This chain uses TRBV13 with TRBJ1-2; TCRdb's D call of TRBD1 is untestable without DNA. The TCR was taken from a human donor with ulcerative colitis or Crohn's disease, or a healthy co-twin of an affected twin (not recorded which). The CDR3 loop reads CASSSKGTGGLFNGYTF.